This T cell receptor (beta chain) was captured by sequencing in a study of identical twins. Overall study findings and caveats: The study found excess low generation probability among twin-shared out-of-frame alpha sequences. Out-of-frame sharing of TCR alpha in monozygotic twins was underestimated by models.

TCRdb re-called the 5' RACE reads through MiXCR, storing one row per CDR3 protein. The sample shows 240,000 or so distinct CDR3 sequences, roughly 12% of them seen only once. The J segment lost 5 bases and the V segment lost 0 bases, leaving 6 bases of the junction unmatched. Germline V gene lookup returns CDR1 LGHNA and CDR2 YSLEER. The CDR3 consists of 16 residues. This clonotype was counted ten times or more. What it binds is unknown. Everyone who gave samples was a healthy Caucasian. The same sample was also studied in work on yellow fever vaccine responses in identical twins. That work adds: The T cell response to vaccination in identical twins was reportedly partly convergent and partly personalized.

The chain uses TRBV4-3 and TRBJ2-5; 10 bases line up with TRBD1. The sequenced material came from memory (CD45RO+) T cells sorted from blood. This clonotype originated in a woman aged 18 to 35 in good health. CDR3 residues: CASSQEGQGSVETQYF. Here the CDR3 DNA reads TGCGCCAGCAGCCAAGAGGGACAGGGGAGTGTGGAGACCCAGTACTTC.